These 19 T cell receptor beta chains originate from one sample sequenced in a study of long-term antiretroviral therapy in people with HIV (dated by TCRdb to 2021 to 2024). Sequencing of the TRB variable region was done with the immunoSEQ hsTCRB v3.0 assay at survey level resolution. TCRdb retrieved this table from immuneACCESS and kept in-frame rearrangements only. Not all clones are present; in checked studies, unresolved V genes account for under half, and no reason is known for the remainder. The sample table shows almost 30,000 clones, and 93% are seen once. Of the sample, approximately 6.8% falls within the top ten clones. The specimen comprised unsorted PBMCs, sampled about 6.5 years after starting antiretroviral therapy. Every receptor here comes from a woman between 40 and 50 years old with HIV.

The chain is built from TRBV6-5 and TRBJ1-5; 7 bases are shared with TRBD1. The CDR3 totals 15 residues. Germline V CDR1 and CDR2: MNHEY, SVGAGI. V shed 6 bases, J shed 2 bases, and the junction held 7 bases outside the gene matches. In DNA form, the CDR3 reads TGTGCCAGCAGCTCCGTAGGGACAGGCAATCAGCCCCAGCATTTT. Encoded protein: CASSSVGTGNQPQHF.

The gene calls are TRBV4-3 and TRBJ1-6; D remains unclear. The germline V gene encodes CDR1 LGHNA and CDR2 YSLEER. This CDR3 is 14 amino acids long. V was cut by 4 bases and J by 9 bases, with 13 bases left in between. The CDR3 sequence: CASSLITEGSPLHF. As DNA, the CDR3 is TGCGCCAGCAGCCTAATAACCGAAGGTTCACCCCTCCACTTT.

This chain uses TRBV6-5 with TRBJ2-5; D is uncertain. Germline CDR1 MNHEY, CDR2 SVGAGI. Trimming shortened V by 6 bases and J by 5 bases, and 7 bases separated the two germline ends. The CDR3 spans 11 residues. CDR3 nucleotides: TGTGCCAGCAGGTATTACGAGACCCAGTACTTC. Residues: CASRYYETQYF.

The chain recombines TRBV6-1 with TRBJ1-1, with D hard to call. The CDR3 is 14 residues long. Trimming removed 2 bases at V and 0 bases at J, with 7 bases between. Germline CDR1 and CDR2: MNHNS and SASEGT. DNA of the CDR3: TGTGCCAGCAGTGAATACAAGATGAACACTGAAGCTTTCTTT. This gives the protein CASSEYKMNTEAFF.

The J gene is TRBJ1-6, the V gene TRBV2; TRBD1 matches at 9 bases. Germline trimming cut 8 bases from V and 7 bases from J; bases unmatched to any gene: 9. Germline V lookup: CDR1 SNHLY, CDR2 FYNNEI. This CDR3 has 15 residues. The CDR3 spells CASSRATGGNSPLHF. The DNA of the CDR3 is TGTGCCAGCTCGCGAGCGACAGGGGGGAATTCACCCCTCCACTTT.

The chain has TRBV19 and TRBJ2-2, with D possibly matching TRBD1 (6 bases). V shed 4 bases and J shed 4 bases, with 13 bases lying between them. Germline CDR1 is LNHDA and CDR2 is SQIVND (reference sequence). This CDR3 spans 15 amino acids. CDR3 amino acids: CASSTQGPGTGELFF. CDR3 bases: TGTGCCAGTAGTACACAGGGTCCTGGCACCGGGGAGCTGTTTTTT.

The chain joins TRBV7-9 to TRBJ2-1; 8 bases fit TRBD2. CDR3 size: 14 residues. The V segment lost 2 bases and the J segment 6 bases; nucleotides outside the gene matches: 3. Germline V CDR1 and CDR2: SEHNR, FQNEAQ (reference sequence). CDR3 nucleotide sequence: TGTGCCAGCAGCTTACTAGCGGGTTTCAATGAGCAGTTCTTC. It is translated as CASSLLAGFNEQFF. The full variable domain, rest sourced from reference TRBV7-9 and TRBJ2-1, is DTGVSQNPRHKITKRGQNVTFRCDPISEHNRLYWYRQTLGQGPEFLTYFQNEAQLEKSRLLSDRFSAERPKGSFSTLEIQRTEQGDSAMYLCASSLLAGFNEQFFGPGTRLTVL.

This chain links TRBV5-1 with TRBJ1-2, with 9 bases fitting TRBD1. There are 17 residues in the CDR3. Per germline, CDR1 SGHRS and CDR2 YFSETQ. V shed 2 bases, J shed 8 bases, and the junction held 16 bases outside the gene matches. CDR3 nucleotides: TGCGCCAGCAGCTTCAACCCGGGACAGGGTAATAATTGGGGCTACACCTTC. Amino acid sequence: CASSFNPGQGNNWGYTF.

This rearrangement joins TRBV4-1 to TRBJ1-2; TRBD1 might be the D (5 bases). This CDR3 spans 15 amino acids. Per germline, CDR1 MGHRA and CDR2 YSYEKL. The V end was cut by 1 base, the J end by 0 bases, with 9 bases between. The CDR3 here is CASSQVWGANYGYTF. The CDR3 nucleotides read TGCGCCAGCAGCCAAGTTTGGGGGGCTAACTATGGCTACACCTTC.

The chain combines TRBV7-6 with TRBJ1-3; D may be TRBD1 (5 bases). CDR3 length: 15 amino acids. The V gene lost 5 bases and the J gene lost 2 bases, with 13 bases spanning the gap. Germline V gene lookup returns CDR1 SGHVS and CDR2 FNYEAQ. Written as DNA, the CDR3 is TGTGCCAGCAGCCCCTCCGGGACTGCTGGAAACACCATATATTTT. This translates into CASSPSGTAGNTIYF.

The rearrangement links TRBV7-3 to TRBJ1-2, with a weak D call TRBD1 (6 bases). Trimming pared 3 bases from V and 5 bases from J, leaving 16 bases between. CDR1 SGHTA and CDR2 FQGTGA come from the germline V gene. The CDR3 has 15 amino acids. CDR3 DNA sequence: TGTGCCAGCAGCTTCAACAGGGTTGAAGGTTATGGCTACACCTTC. This sequence encodes CASSFNRVEGYGYTF. The variable domain in full, with the rest retrieved from reference TRBV7-3 and TRBJ1-2, is GAGVSQTPSNKVTEKGKYVELRCDPISGHTALYWYRQSLGQGPEFLIYFQGTGAADDSGLPNDRFFAVRPEGSVSTLKIQRTERGDSAVYLCASSFNRVEGYGYTFGSGTRLTVV.

The gene calls are TRBV7-9 and TRBJ1-1; 8 bases map to TRBD1. V dropped 1 base and J dropped 4; count of bases not matched to a gene: 11. Germline loops: CDR1 SEHNR, CDR2 FQNEAQ (reference sequence). The CDR3 consists of 17 residues. The CDR3 here is CASSLDGEDRAATEAFF. CDR3 nucleotides: TGTGCCAGCAGCTTAGATGGGGAGGACAGGGCGGCCACTGAAGCTTTCTTT. The complete variable domain, with remaining parts taken from reference TRBV7-9 and TRBJ1-1, reads DTGVSQNPRHKITKRGQNVTFRCDPISEHNRLYWYRQTLGQGPEFLTYFQNEAQLEKSRLLSDRFSAERPKGSFSTLEIQRTEQGDSAMYLCASSLDGEDRAATEAFFGQGTRLTVV.

The chain is built from TRBV7-9 and TRBJ1-6; 7 bases agree with TRBD1. The CDR3 loop spans 13 amino acids. J was trimmed by 8 bases and V by 3 bases; bases with no gene match: 1. The germline CDR1 and CDR2 sequences are SEHNR and FQNEAQ (reference sequence). CDR3 coding DNA: TGTGCCAGCAGCTTCGACAGGGATTCACCCCTCCACTTT. As protein: CASSFDRDSPLHF. Filled out from reference TRBV7-9 and TRBJ1-6, the complete variable domain reads DTGVSQNPRHKITKRGQNVTFRCDPISEHNRLYWYRQTLGQGPEFLTYFQNEAQLEKSRLLSDRFSAERPKGSFSTLEIQRTEQGDSAMYLCASSFDRDSPLHFGNGTRLTVT.

V usage is TRBV30 and J usage is TRBJ1-1, with a weak D call TRBD1 (5 bases). Trimming cost V 5 bases and J 6 bases, with 19 bases left between them. CDR3 length: 14 amino acids. Germline V gives CDR1 GTSNPN, CDR2 SVGIG (reference sequence). CDR3 DNA sequence: TGTGCCTGGGCCCGGAGGGGTGGGGTTGCTGAAGCTTTCTTT. Translation: CAWARRGGVAEAFF. Full variable domain (outside the CDR3, taken from reference TRBV30 and TRBJ1-1): SQTIHQWPATLVQPVGSPLSLECTVEGTSNPNLYWYRQAAGRGLQLLFYSVGIGQISSEVPQNLSASRPQDRQFILSSKKLLLSDSGFYLCAWARRGGVAEAFFGQGTRLTVV.

The rearrangement uses TRBV2 and TRBJ2-5, with 9 nucleotides matching TRBD1. Germline CDR1 is SNHLY and CDR2 is FYNNEI. V shed 2 bases, J shed 3 bases, and the junction held 4 bases outside the gene matches. The length of the CDR3 is 15 residues. In nucleotides, the CDR3 is TGTGCCAGCAGTGAAACAAGGGACAGGGAAGAGACCCAGTACTTC. Translated: CASSETRDREETQYF.

V gene TRBV5-1 combines with J gene TRBJ1-4; the D is unclear. The V and J ends lost 0 bases and 8 bases respectively, with 14 bases between them. Germline V gene lookup returns CDR1 SGHRS and CDR2 YFSETQ. This CDR3 region has 15 residues. The CDR3 reads CASSLDLGPGEKLFF. The CDR3 DNA reads TGCGCCAGCAGCTTGGACCTAGGCCCGGGGGAAAAACTGTTTTTT.

The CDR3 DNA reads as TGTGCCAGCAGCGAACGGGGGACGATGTACGAGCAGTACTTC. Residues: CASSERGTMYEQYF. The rearrangement links TRBV7-6 to TRBJ2-7; possible D gene TRBD2, 6 bases. Germline-derived CDR1 and CDR2 are SGHVS and FNYEAQ. Between the trimmed V and J ends, which lost 5 bases and 4 bases, there was a span of 15 bases. The CDR3 length is 14 residues. The full variable domain, its missing parts supplied by reference TRBV7-6 and TRBJ2-7, is GAGVSQSPRYKVTKRGQDVALRCDPISGHVSLYWYRQALGQGPEFLTYFNYEAQQDKSGLPNDRFSAERPEGSISTLTIQRTEQRDSAMYRCASSERGTMYEQYFGPGTRLTVT.

The gene calls are TRBV5-1 and TRBJ2-5; D assignment may be TRBD1 or TRBD2 (5 bases each). CDR3 size: 15 residues. Trimming took 0 bases from V and 1 from J, leaving 10 bases between them. Germline V CDR1 and CDR2: SGHRS, YFSETQ. CDR3 sequence reads: CASSLGGTPQETQYF. Here the CDR3 DNA reads TGCGCCAGCAGCTTGGGAGGGACCCCCCAAGAGACCCAGTACTTC.

This clone was observed once. The rearrangement uses TRBV4-3 and TRBJ2-1, with TRBD1 matching 10 bases. The length of the CDR3 is 15 residues. Germline CDR1 and CDR2: LGHNA and YSLEER. V lost 4 bases and J lost 3; bases outside the gene matches: 3. The CDR3 spells CASSRDRGGYNEQFF. In nucleotides, the CDR3 is TGCGCCAGCAGCCGGGACAGGGGTGGCTACAATGAGCAGTTCTTC.